The clone carrying this T cell receptor (beta chain) was counted a few times. Its antigen is not known. The sample originates from a study of blood T cells in healthy people across ages. Study-level findings and limits: Estimated diversity that came from one million T cells was considered an underestimate.

Trimming pared 3 bases from V and 3 bases from J, leaving 12 bases between. CDR1 is LNHDA, CDR2 SQIVND, per germline (reference sequence). The CDR3 loop spans 15 amino acids. Next came a second PCR, run for roughly 6 to 11 cycles, which used a sample-barcoded 5' primer along with a J-beta primer mix. MiXCR, applied by TCRdb to the 5' RACE reads, yields one record per CDR3 protein. Of hundreds of thousands of distinct CDR3 sequences in the sample, approximately 29% were seen once. The source of this sequence is a woman over 75 in good health. The rearrangement uses TRBV19 and TRBJ2-1; D is uncertain. Sequencing was performed on blood. CDR3 in DNA: TGTGCCAGTAGTATTATAAGGGTCCGCTACAATGAGCAGTTCTTC. Protein: CASSIIRVRYNEQFF.